This T cell receptor beta chain was captured in a study of blood T cell repertoires in COVID-19. Turning to the study itself: Nucleic acid was either cDNA or gDNA, and it came from T cells, B-cell-depleted T cells, or PBMCs.

Produced via immunoSEQ multiplex PCR; TCRdb's table is partial and in-frame only. The data contain around 150,000 clones, 70% to 85% of them seen just once; the ten biggest clones take up roughly 6.4%. V gave up 2 bases and J gave up 6 bases; unmatched junction bases: 2. The length of the CDR3 is 14 residues. Germline values: CDR1 SGHDN, CDR2 FVKESK. This clone was detected only once. This receptor was taken from a woman in her forties with COVID-19, enrolled during active disease. The sequencing input was peripheral blood. This chain uses TRBV14 with TRBJ2-1, with TRBD2 identical over 9 bases. The chain's CDR3 is CASSQLGLANEQFF. CDR3 DNA: TGTGCCAGCAGCCAACTGGGACTAGCCAATGAGCAGTTCTTC.